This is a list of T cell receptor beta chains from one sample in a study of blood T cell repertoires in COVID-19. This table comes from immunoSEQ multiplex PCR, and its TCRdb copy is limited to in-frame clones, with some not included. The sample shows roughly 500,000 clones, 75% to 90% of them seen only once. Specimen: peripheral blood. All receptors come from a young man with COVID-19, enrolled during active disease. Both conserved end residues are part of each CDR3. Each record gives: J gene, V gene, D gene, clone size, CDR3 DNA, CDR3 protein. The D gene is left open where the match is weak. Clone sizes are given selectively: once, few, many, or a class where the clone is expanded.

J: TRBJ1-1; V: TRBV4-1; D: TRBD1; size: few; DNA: TGCGCCAGCAGCCAAGATTACAGGGGAGTTACTGAAGCTTTCTTT; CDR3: CASSQDYRGVTEAFF
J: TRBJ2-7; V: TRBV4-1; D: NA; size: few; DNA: TGCGCCAGCAGCCCTGGACTAAGCTGGTACGAGCAGTACTTC; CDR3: CASSPGLSWYEQYF
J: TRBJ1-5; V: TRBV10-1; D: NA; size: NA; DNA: TGCGCCAGCAGTGACTCCTTGAATCAGCCCCAGCATTTT; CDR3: CASSDSLNQPQHF
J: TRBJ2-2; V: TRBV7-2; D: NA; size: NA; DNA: TGTGCCAGCAGCTTAGCCAGGGTGGACACCGGGGAGCTGTTTTTT; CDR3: CASSLARVDTGELFF
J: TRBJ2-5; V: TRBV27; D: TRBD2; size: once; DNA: TGTGCCAGCAGTTTAGGGGGGGGAAGGGGAGAGACCCAGTACTTC; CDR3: CASSLGGGRGETQYF
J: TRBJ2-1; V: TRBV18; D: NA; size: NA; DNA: TGTGCCAGCTCCCGAAGACAGAACAATGAGCAGTTCTTC; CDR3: CASSRRQNNEQFF
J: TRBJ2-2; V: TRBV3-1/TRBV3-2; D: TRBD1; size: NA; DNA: TGTGCCAGCAGCCACTCAAGGGGGCATGGCGAGGAGCTGTTTTTT; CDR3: CASSHSRGHGEELFF
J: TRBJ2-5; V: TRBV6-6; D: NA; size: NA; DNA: TGTGCCAGCAGTCTTACCGGGTTGAAAGAGACCCAGTACTTC; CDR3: CASSLTGLKETQYF
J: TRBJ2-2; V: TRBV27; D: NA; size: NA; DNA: TGTGCCAGCAGTTTATGGTCAGACACCGGGGAGCTGTTTTTT; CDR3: CASSLWSDTGELFF
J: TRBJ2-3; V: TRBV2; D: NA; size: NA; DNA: TGTGCCAGCAGTGAAGCGACGGGGGAGAGCACAGATACGCAGTATTTT; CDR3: CASSEATGESTDTQYF
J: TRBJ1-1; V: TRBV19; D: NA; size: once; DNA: TGTGCCAGTAGTATAGAACCGGCGGCCGAAGCTTTCTTT; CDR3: CASSIEPAAEAFF
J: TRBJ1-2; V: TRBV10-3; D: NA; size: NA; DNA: TGTGCCATCAGTGAGGGTGGGCTGGTGTATGGCTACACCTTC; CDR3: CAISEGGLVYGYTF
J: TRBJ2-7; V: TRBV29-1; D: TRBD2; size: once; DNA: TGCAGCGTTGAACGGAGCGGGGGGCGTTACGAGCAGTACTTC; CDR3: CSVERSGGRYEQYF
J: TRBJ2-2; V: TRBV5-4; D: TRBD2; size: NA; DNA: TGTGCCAGCAGCAACCCCAGCGGGGGATTGAACACCGGGGAGCTGTTTTTT; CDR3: CASSNPSGGLNTGELFF
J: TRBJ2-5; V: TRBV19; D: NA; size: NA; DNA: TGTGCCAGTAGTATAGATACGGGACAAGAGACCCAGTACTTC; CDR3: CASSIDTGQETQYF
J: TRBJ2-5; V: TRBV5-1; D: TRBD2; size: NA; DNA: TGCGCCAGCAGCTCCGGACCCGGGGGGGAGACCCAGTACTTC; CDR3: CASSSGPGGETQYF
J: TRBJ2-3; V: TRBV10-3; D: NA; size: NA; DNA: TGTGCCATCGGAGCTAGCGGCACAGATACGCAGTATTTT; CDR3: CAIGASGTDTQYF
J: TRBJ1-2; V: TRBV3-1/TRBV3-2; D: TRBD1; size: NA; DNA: TGTGCCAGCAGCCCCGGGACAGCCGATTATGGCTACACCTTC; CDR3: CASSPGTADYGYTF
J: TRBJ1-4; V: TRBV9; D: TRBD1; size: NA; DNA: TGTGCCAGCAGCGGGACAGGGGGCAATGAAAAACTGTTTTTT; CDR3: CASSGTGGNEKLFF
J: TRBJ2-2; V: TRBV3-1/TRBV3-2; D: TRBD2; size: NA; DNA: TGTGCCAGCAGCCCTAGCCCCGGGAGGGCGGACGGGGAGCTGTTTTTT; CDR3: CASSPSPGRADGELFF
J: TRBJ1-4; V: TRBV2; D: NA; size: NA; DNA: TGTGCCAGCAGTGCCAGGGGAGAATCAAATGAAAAACTGTTTTTT; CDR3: CASSARGESNEKLFF
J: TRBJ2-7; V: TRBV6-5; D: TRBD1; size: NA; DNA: TGTGCCAGCAGTCTCGGGACAGCCTACGAGCAGTACTTC; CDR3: CASSLGTAYEQYF
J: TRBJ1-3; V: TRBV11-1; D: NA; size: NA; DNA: TGTGCCAGCAGTTCGAGCGGGAGGACAGCTGGAAACACCATATATTTT; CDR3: CASSSSGRTAGNTIYF
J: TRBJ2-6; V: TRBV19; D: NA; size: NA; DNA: TGTGCCAGTAGTTTCGAGGGGGCCAACGTCCTGACTTTC; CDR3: CASSFEGANVLTF
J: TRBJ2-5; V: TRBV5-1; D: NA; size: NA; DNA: TGCGCCAGCAGCTTGGGACAACAAGAGACCCAGTACTTC; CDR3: CASSLGQQETQYF
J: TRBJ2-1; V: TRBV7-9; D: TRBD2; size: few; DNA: TGTGCCAGCAGTCCTAGCGGGAGCTCCTACAATGAGCAGTTCTTC; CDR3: CASSPSGSSYNEQFF
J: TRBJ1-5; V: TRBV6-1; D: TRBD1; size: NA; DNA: TGTGCCAGCAGTGGGACAGGGTCGGGGTATAGGGAGCCCCAGCATTTT; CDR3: CASSGTGSGYREPQHF
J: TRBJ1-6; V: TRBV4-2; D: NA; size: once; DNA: TGTGCCAGCAGCCAAGATCTCACCCAGGGATCACCCCTCCACTTT; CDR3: CASSQDLTQGSPLHF
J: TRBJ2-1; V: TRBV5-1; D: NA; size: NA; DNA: TGCGCCAGCAGCTTGGGGGAGCGGGCTAACTACAATGAGCAGTTCTTC; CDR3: CASSLGERANYNEQFF
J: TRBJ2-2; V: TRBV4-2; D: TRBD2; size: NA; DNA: TGTGCCAGCAGCCGGGTGACTAGCGGGGGGCAGAACACCGGGGAGCTGTTTTTT; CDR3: CASSRVTSGGQNTGELFF
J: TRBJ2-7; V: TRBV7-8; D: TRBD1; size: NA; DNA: TGTGCCAGCAGCTTGACGACGGCAGGGGGAACCTACGAGCAGTACTTC; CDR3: CASSLTTAGGTYEQYF
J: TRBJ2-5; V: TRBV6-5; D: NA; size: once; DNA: TGTGCCAGCAGTTACCAGGGCCGCGAGACCCAGTACTTC; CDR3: CASSYQGRETQYF
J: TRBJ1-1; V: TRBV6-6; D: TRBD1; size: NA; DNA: TGTGCCAGCAGACCGACAGGGCGGGCGAACACTGAAGCTTTCTTT; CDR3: CASRPTGRANTEAFF
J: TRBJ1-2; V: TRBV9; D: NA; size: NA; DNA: TGTGCCAGCAGCGCCCGGGGGGGAGGCTATGGCTACACCTTC; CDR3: CASSARGGGYGYTF
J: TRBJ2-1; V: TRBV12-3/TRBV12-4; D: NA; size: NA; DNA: TGTGCCAGCAGTTTCTTGGGCGAGCAGTTCTTC; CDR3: CASSFLGEQFF